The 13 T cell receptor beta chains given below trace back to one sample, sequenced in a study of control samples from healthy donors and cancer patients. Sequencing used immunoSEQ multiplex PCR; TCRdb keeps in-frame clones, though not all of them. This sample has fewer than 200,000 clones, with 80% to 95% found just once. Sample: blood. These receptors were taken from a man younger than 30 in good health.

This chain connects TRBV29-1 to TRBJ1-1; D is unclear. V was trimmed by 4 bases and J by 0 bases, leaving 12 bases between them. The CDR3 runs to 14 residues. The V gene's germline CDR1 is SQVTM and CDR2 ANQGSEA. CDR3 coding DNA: TGCAGCGTTGCGCGGGTCCAATTGAACACTGAAGCTTTCTTT. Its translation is CSVARVQLNTEAFF. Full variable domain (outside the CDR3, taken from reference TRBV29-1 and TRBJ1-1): SAVISQKPSRDICQRGTSLTIQCQVDSQVTMMFWYRQQPGQSLTLIATANQGSEATYESGFVIDKFPISRPNLTFSTLTVSNMSPEDSSIYLCSVARVQLNTEAFFGQGTRLTVV.

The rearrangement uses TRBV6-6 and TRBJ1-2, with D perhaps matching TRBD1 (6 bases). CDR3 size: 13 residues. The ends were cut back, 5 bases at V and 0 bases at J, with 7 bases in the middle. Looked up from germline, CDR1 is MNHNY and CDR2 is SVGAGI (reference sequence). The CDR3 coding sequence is TGTGCCAGCAGTGGACAGACTAACTATGGCTACACCTTC. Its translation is CASSGQTNYGYTF.

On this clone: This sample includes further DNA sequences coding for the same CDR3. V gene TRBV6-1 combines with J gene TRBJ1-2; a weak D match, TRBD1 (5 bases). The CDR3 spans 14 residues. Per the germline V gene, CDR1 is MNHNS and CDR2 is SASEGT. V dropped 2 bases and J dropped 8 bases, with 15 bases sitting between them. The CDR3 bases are TGTGCCAGCAGTGAAAGGGGCGGGGGTCGGGGCTACACCTTC. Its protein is CASSERGGGRGYTF.

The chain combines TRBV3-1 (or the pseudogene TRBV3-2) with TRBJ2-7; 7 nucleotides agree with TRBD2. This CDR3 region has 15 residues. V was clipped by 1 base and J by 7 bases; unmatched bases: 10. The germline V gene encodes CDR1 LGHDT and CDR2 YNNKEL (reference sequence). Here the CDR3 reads CASSQVAGAGREQYF. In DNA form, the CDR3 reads TGTGCCAGCAGCCAAGTCGCGGGAGCGGGTAGAGAGCAGTACTTC.

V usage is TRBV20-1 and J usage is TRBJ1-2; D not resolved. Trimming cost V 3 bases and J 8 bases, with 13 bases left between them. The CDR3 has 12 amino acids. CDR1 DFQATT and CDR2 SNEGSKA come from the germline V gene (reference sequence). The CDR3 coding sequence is TGCAGTGCTAGTAAGGGTCTGAGCGGCTACACCTTC. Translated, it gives CSASKGLSGYTF.

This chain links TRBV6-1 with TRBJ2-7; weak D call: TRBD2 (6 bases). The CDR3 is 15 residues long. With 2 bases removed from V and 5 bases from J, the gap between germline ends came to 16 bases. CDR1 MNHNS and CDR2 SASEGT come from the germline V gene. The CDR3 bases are TGTGCCAGCAGTGAAAATGATTCGGAGGGCCACGAGCAGTACTTC. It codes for CASSENDSEGHEQYF.

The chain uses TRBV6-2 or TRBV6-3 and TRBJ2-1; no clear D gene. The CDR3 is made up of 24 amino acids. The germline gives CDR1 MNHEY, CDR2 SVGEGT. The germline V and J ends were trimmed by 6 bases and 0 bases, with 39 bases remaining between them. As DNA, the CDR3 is TGTGCCAGCAGCCTTACTGCGACCGGCTTCTCACCTTTAATTATATCGAGCTCCTACAATGAGCAGTTCTTC. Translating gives CASSLTATGFSPLIISSSYNEQFF.

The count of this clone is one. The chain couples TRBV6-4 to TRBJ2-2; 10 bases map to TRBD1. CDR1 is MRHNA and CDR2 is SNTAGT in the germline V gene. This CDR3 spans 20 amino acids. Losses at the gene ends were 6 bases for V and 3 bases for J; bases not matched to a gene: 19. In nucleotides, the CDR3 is TGTGCCAGCAGCCTAAGCCACGGGACCGGACAGGGGGTAGACACCGGGGAGCTGTTTTTT. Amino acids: CASSLSHGTGQGVDTGELFF.

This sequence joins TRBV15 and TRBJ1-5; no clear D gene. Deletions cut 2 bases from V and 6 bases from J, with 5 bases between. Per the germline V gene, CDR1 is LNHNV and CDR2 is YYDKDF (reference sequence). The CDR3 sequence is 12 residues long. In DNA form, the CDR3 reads TGTGCCACCAGCAGAACCACTCAGCCCCAGCATTTT. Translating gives CATSRTTQPQHF. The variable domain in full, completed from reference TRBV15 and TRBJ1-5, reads DAMVIQNPRYQVTQFGKPVTLSCSQTLNHNVMYWYQQKSSQAPKLLFHYYDKDFNNEADTPDNFQSRRPNTSFCFLDIRSPGLGDTAMYLCATSRTTQPQHFGDGTRLSIL.

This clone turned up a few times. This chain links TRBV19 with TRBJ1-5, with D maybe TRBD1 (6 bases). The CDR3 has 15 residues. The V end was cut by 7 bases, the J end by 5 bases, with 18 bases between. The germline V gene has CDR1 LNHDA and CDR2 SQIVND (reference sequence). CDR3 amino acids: CASTRAGGVDQPQHF. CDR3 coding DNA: TGTGCCAGTACCCGGGCTGGGGGCGTGGATCAGCCCCAGCATTTT.

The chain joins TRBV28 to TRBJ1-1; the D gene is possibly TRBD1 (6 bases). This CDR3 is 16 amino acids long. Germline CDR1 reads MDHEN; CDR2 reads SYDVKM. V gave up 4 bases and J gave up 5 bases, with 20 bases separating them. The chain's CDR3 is CASSSAPTGLETEAFF. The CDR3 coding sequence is TGTGCCAGCAGTTCCGCCCCCACAGGGCTAGAAACTGAAGCTTTCTTT.

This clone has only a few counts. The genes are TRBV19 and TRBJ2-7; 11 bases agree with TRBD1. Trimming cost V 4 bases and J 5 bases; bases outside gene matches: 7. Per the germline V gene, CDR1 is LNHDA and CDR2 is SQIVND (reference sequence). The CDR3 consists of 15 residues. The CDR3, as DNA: TGTGCCAGTAGTACGCTCGGACAGGGGGCGAACGAGCAGTACTTC. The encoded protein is CASSTLGQGANEQYF.

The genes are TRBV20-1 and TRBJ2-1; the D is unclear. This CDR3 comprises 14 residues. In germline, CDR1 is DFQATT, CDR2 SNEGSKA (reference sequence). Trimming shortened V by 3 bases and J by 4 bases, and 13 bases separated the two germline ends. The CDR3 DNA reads TGCAGTGCTAGTCACGCCTCGGTGTACAATGAGCAGTTCTTC. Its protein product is CSASHASVYNEQFF.